One T cell receptor (beta chain) is described in this entry. PCR used 60 Vbeta primers and 13 Jbeta primers. Sequenced by immunoSEQ multiplex PCR; TCRdb stores in-frame clones only, minus some. Here the sample spans approximately 140,000 clones, roughly 80% being singletons. These data originate in a study of cytomegalovirus exposure and HLA in healthy donors. The germline V gene has CDR1 SGHTA and CDR2 FQGNSA. The CDR3 is 14 amino acids. The V end was cut by 5 bases, the J end by 7 bases, with 15 bases between. The clonotype originates from a male donor in good health and CMV-seronegative. Sequenced input: PBMCs. The chain has TRBV7-2 and TRBJ2-1, with D maybe TRBD2 (5 bases). CDR3 sequence reads: CASSRRSGLNEQFF. The CDR3 DNA reads as TGTGCCAGCAGCCGGCGGTCGGGGTTAAATGAGCAGTTCTTC.